This TCR beta chain was identified during a study of tumor-infiltrating lymphocytes in primary liver carcinoma. Whole-study findings and limits: Compared with blood, tumor repertoires held significantly more in their top 250 clones. Overlap between tumor regions exceeded overlap of tumor with adjacent tissue or blood.

Trimming took 0 bases from V and 4 from J, leaving 18 bases between them. Per the germline V gene, CDR1 is LGHNA and CDR2 is YSLEER. This CDR3 has 18 amino acids. cDNA specific to TCR beta was made from 500 ng of total RNA, with a constant-region primer employed for priming. Three-round nested multiplex PCR performed with slightly modified ARM-PCR produced the TCR beta libraries. Primers for the first two PCR rounds were TRBV1-TRBV30 forward primers and a C-beta reverse primer (roughly 10 cycles per round). TCRdb called the multiplex PCR reads again in MiXCR, with one record for every CDR3 protein. The repertoire holds approximately 340,000 distinct CDR3 sequences, with 65% as singletons. In addition to blood RNA drawn from unsorted whole blood, germline DNA was extracted. Turning to this clonotype: Its antigen is not identified.

V is TRBV4-3 and J is TRBJ2-2, with a possible D match to TRBD2 (6 bases). The specimen was peripheral blood. This TCR came from a man aged 40-55 years with primary liver carcinoma and hepatitis B virus infection. The CDR3 region is CASSQDPETSGSTGELFF. CDR3 in DNA: TGCGCCAGCAGCCAAGATCCGGAGACTAGTGGGAGCACCGGGGAGCTGTTTTTT.